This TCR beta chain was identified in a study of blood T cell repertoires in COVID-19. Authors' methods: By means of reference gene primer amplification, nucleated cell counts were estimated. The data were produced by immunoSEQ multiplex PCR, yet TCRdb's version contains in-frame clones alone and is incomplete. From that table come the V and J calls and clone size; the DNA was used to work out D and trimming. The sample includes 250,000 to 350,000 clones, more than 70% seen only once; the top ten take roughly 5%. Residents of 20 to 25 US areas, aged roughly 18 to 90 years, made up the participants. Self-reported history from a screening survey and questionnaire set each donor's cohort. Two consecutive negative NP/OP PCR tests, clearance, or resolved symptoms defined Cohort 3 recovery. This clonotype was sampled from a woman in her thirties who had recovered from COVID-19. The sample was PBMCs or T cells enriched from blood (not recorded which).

The CDR3 DNA reads as TGTGCCAGTAAGGGGGACCTTCTGCGGGATACGCAGTATTTT. Translated: CASKGDLLRDTQYF. The gene calls are TRBV19 and TRBJ2-3; maybe TRBD1 (6 bases). The V end lost 7 bases, the J end lost 6 bases, and 17 bases lay between the germline ends. The length of the CDR3 is 14 residues. From germline, CDR1 is LNHDA and CDR2 SQIVND (reference sequence). Together with reference TRBV19 and TRBJ2-3, the CDR3 gives the full variable domain: DGGITQSPKYLFRKEGQNVTLSCEQNLNHDAMYWYRQDPGQGLRLIYYSQIVNDFQKGDIAEGYSVSREKKESFPLTVTSAQKNPTAFYLCASKGDLLRDTQYFGPGTRLTVL.